Detailed here is one T cell receptor beta chain. Antigen specificity is unknown. These data are taken from a study of T cell responses to AZD1222 COVID-19 vaccine. Findings and limits, study-wide: Nearly half of spike-specific TCRs reportedly target variant regions that are unmutated in the B.1.351 and B.1.1.7 variants.

Produced via immunoSEQ multiplex PCR; TCRdb's table is partial and in-frame only. Counted here are about 140,000 clones, less than 95% occurring once; the ten biggest clones make up approximately 3.6%. Germline V CDR1 and CDR2: SGHVS, FNYEAQ. CDR3 size: 16 residues. The ends were cut back, 4 bases at V and 7 bases at J, with 22 bases in the middle. Sample: peripheral blood, taken on day 0 of AZD1222 vaccination. This chain links TRBV7-6 with TRBJ2-5; possible D gene TRBD2, 6 bases. The receptor comes from an adult in good health. The CDR3 nucleotides read TGTGCCAGCAGCTCGTTACGGGACTCGGCGTTTCGGACCCAGTACTTC. Translation: CASSSLRDSAFRTQYF.